This T cell receptor beta chain emerged from a study of T cell responses to AZD1222 COVID-19 vaccine. As regards this clone: Its antigen remains unidentified.

Sequenced by immunoSEQ multiplex PCR; TCRdb stores in-frame clones only, minus some. Altogether 90,000 to 110,000 clones are present, about 90% being singletons, with the ten largest covering 7.5%. Study findings and constraints: None of the repertoires were sampled until the peak T cell response had passed.

Germline loops: CDR1 SGHKS, CDR2 YYEKEE (reference sequence). This CDR3 is 13 amino acids long. The V end lost 4 bases, the J end lost 2 bases, and 6 bases lay between the germline ends. J is TRBJ2-2 and V is TRBV5-5, with D uncertain. The sample consisted of peripheral blood, taken on day 0 of AZD1222 vaccination. The TCR sequence derives from an adult in good health. CDR3 nucleotides: TGTGCCAGCAGCCTCGCCAACACCGGGGAGCTGTTTTTT. This translates into CASSLANTGELFF.